This T cell receptor (beta chain) appears in the sequencing data of a study of T cells in Graves' hyperthyroidism and ophthalmopathy (dated by TCRdb to about 2019). The study in broad terms: To identify distinguishing TCR V-J signatures, a discovery cohort of roughly 100 patients was used, comprising approximately 40 with Graves' ophthalmopathy and around 60 with stable Graves' hyperthyroidism. The study also compared thyroid tissue and blood T-cell repertoires from more than five Graves' hyperthyroidism patients. After sampling, hyperthyroidism patients received methimazole starting at 30 mg daily, and ophthalmopathy patients received high-dose intravenous methylprednisolone. The roughly 91 discovery patients were randomly split 7:3 into training and test sets. An independent validation cohort of some 18 hyperthyroidism patients and about 16 patients who later progressed to ophthalmopathy tested prospective prediction of ophthalmopathy. The paper describes TCR Vbeta CDR3 sequencing of 135 peripheral blood samples, made up of about 40 ophthalmopathy patients, 70 to 75 hyperthyroidism patients and around 17 progressor patients. Findings and caveats that apply to the study as a whole: No statistical method was used to fix the sample size in advance, and group allocation was not hidden from the investigators. Most expanded thyroid clonotypes (frequency above 0.001) were also detected in blood, suggesting blood repertoires may reflect thyroid immune responses. A model built on a 13 V-J signature distinguished ophthalmopathy from stable hyperthyroidism, reaching roughly 88% sensitivity and 81.08% specificity in cross-validation and 80%/75% in testing. In validation, the model predicted progression to ophthalmopathy a median of roughly 6.1 months before onset, with roughly 68% sensitivity and around 76% specificity.

Exclusion was applied to patients with uncontrolled infections, other autoimmune diseases, pregnancy or lactation. Diagnoses were established on the basis of clinical symptoms, serum thyroxine and TRAb, thyroid ultrasound, and orbital computed tomography. Total RNA was extracted using Trizol reagent, and RNA quality was assessed on an Agilent 2100 Bioanalyzer. Amplification of TCR beta CDR3 regions was carried out from RNA transcripts. The TCR CDR3 was subjected to a first round of RT-PCR using the HTBI primer set and the Qiagen OneStep RT-PCR kit. Libraries were constructed in a second round of multiplex PCR, after which size selection and purification were performed. Libraries were sequenced paired-end with 100 bp reads on an Illumina HiSeq2000. For the original study's pipeline: SOAPnuke was used to process the raw data, with reads discarded if the reads contained adapters or uncalled bases, had a mean Phred below 15, or lacked an exact constant-primer or identifier match. High-quality paired reads were merged with COPE v1.2.5, and unique nucleotide sequences were defined as clonotypes. Clonotypes were aligned to IMGT TRBV, TRBD and TRBJ reference segments using MiTCR v1.1. Only V-J combinations with frequency above 0.0001, covering about 99% of repertoires, were analysed. The TCS score was defined as the ratio of F50 (clonal expansion) to E x V (chaos), calculated using BLOSUM62-based TCRdist between CDR3 peptides within each V-J. Welch's t-statistics and random forest reduced 450 to 600 V-J features to about 13, which were used in a naive Bayes classifier (R e1071). The Morisita-Horn index was used to measure how similar the thyroid and blood repertoires were. The public reads were reanalyzed by TCRdb: fastp trimming at Q25, MiXCR alignment, in-frame beta chains only. Here each entry gathers all rows of one CDR3 protein and keeps the most common genes and DNA. The V and J calls and clone size come from TCRdb's table, not from the authors' own analysis. For this sample there are 550,000 to 700,000 distinct CDR3 sequences; approximately 44% appear just once. The ten most abundant clones make up 15% to 20% of the sample.

The CDR3 measures 12 amino acids from cysteine to phenylalanine. Only the CDR3 DNA is retained, 36 bases long and in frame from the first base. Unmatched junction bases come to 8, with V trimmed by 6 bases and J by 6 bases. Taken from the germline V gene (reference sequence), the CDR1 and CDR2 loops are DFQATT and SNEGSKA. As concerns this clonotype: No antigen is known for it. Nothing much larger sits one base from this clone, and base qualities are not available.

Source material: peripheral blood or thyroid tissue (not recorded which). The TCR originated in an adult woman with Graves' disease, either hyperthyroidism or ophthalmopathy (not recorded which). Rearrangement joined TRBV20-1 to TRBJ2-7, with 7 middle bases fitting TRBD1. The sequence in DNA is TGCAGTGCCCGGGTTGACAGGGCCGAGCAGTACTTC. This is translated as CSARVDRAEQYF.